Each of the 23 T cell receptor beta chains below was sequenced from the same sample in a study of radiotherapy plus CTLA-4 blockade in lung cancer. Sequenced by immunoSEQ multiplex PCR; TCRdb stores in-frame clones only, minus some. The sample yields roughly 80,000 clones, under 75% seen once. The material sequenced was peripheral blood, taken from a patient treated with radiotherapy plus ipilimumab. The receptors shown here come from a human donor with non-small cell lung cancer whose response to radiotherapy plus ipilimumab could not be evaluated.

The sample holds one count of this clone. The chain joins TRBV27 to TRBJ1-1, with D possibly being TRBD1 (5 bases). The CDR3 sequence is 14 residues long. The V gene lost 8 bases and the J gene lost 0 bases, with 13 bases spanning the gap. Germline V gene data show CDR1 as MNHEY and CDR2 as SMNVEV (reference sequence). DNA for the CDR3: TGTGCCAGCTGGGGGAGGGGACTGAACACTGAAGCTTTCTTT. It specifies CASWGRGLNTEAFF.

The chain employs TRBV5-1 and TRBJ2-3, with D perhaps TRBD2 (6 bases). V shed 3 bases and J shed 2 bases, with 13 bases lying between them. Germline lookup yields CDR1 SGHRS and CDR2 YFSETQ. The CDR3 covers 15 residues. CDR3 protein: CASSSGRSLTDTQYF. CDR3 DNA sequence: TGCGCCAGCAGCTCGGGGAGGTCCCTCACAGATACGCAGTATTTT.

This chain links TRBV4-2 with TRBJ1-5; 8 bases map to TRBD1. V lost 4 bases, J lost 1 base, and 3 bases stayed unmatched. This CDR3 comprises 15 residues. Germline-derived CDR1 and CDR2 are LGHNA and YNFKEQ. The CDR3 loop reads CASSLNRGSNQPQHF. As DNA, the CDR3 is TGTGCCAGCAGCCTCAACAGGGGGAGCAATCAGCCCCAGCATTTT.

This clone was counted once. The V call is TRBV19, the J call TRBJ2-7; 7 bases line up with TRBD2. V lost 5 bases and J lost 2; bases outside the gene matches: 9. CDR1 LNHDA and CDR2 SQIVND come from the germline V gene (reference sequence). The CDR3 length is 15 residues. The DNA of the CDR3 is TGTGCCAGTAGTTGGCGGGTGGGGGGGACCTACGAGCAGTACTTC. It codes for CASSWRVGGTYEQYF. The full variable domain, its missing parts supplied by reference TRBV19 and TRBJ2-7, is DGGITQSPKYLFRKEGQNVTLSCEQNLNHDAMYWYRQDPGQGLRLIYYSQIVNDFQKGDIAEGYSVSREKKESFPLTVTSAQKNPTAFYLCASSWRVGGTYEQYFGPGTRLTVT.

V and J are TRBV18 and TRBJ1-3; D is perhaps TRBD1 (5 bases). Trimming took off 4 bases at V and 1 base at J, with 20 bases between the two ends. This CDR3 comprises 18 residues. CDR1 and CDR2 (germline): KGHSH, LQKENI. The DNA for the CDR3 is TGTGCCAGCTCACTATATTACCAGGGAAAGGATTCTGGAAACACCATATATTTT. Translating gives CASSLYYQGKDSGNTIYF.

The rearrangement links TRBV29-1 to TRBJ2-2; tentatively, D is TRBD1 (5 bases). The CDR3 runs 12 residues. V was clipped by 7 bases and J by 6 bases, with 12 bases between them. CDR1 is SQVTM and CDR2 is ANQGSEA in the germline V gene. This CDR3 reads CSALDSPGELFF. The DNA of the CDR3 is TGCAGCGCCCTTGACAGCCCCGGGGAGCTGTTTTTT.

In its sample, this clone was seen a few times. V usage is TRBV10-1 and J usage is TRBJ2-2, with 7 bases fitting TRBD2. V was clipped by 10 bases and J by 7 bases; unmatched bases: 15. Germline V gene lookup returns CDR1 WNHNN and CDR2 SYGVQD (reference sequence). The CDR3 covers 15 residues. This CDR3 is CATPSGAGWSGELFF. As DNA, the CDR3 is TGCGCCACCCCGAGCGGGGCAGGCTGGAGCGGGGAGCTGTTTTTT.

The V gene is TRBV6-5, the J gene TRBJ1-2; 9 bases line up with TRBD1. The CDR3 consists of 13 residues. Looked up from germline, CDR1 is MNHEY and CDR2 is SVGAGI. The J segment lost 5 bases and the V segment lost 8 bases, leaving 6 bases of the junction unmatched. For the CDR3, the DNA is TGTGCCAGCTCCACAGGGGGCGTATATGGCTACACCTTC. This translates into CASSTGGVYGYTF.

The chain carries TRBV30 and TRBJ1-1, with 8 bases identical to TRBD1. The trim removed 2 bases at V and 11 bases at J, leaving 13 bases unmatched. Germline V lookup: CDR1 GTSNPN, CDR2 SVGIG (reference sequence). There are 14 residues in the CDR3. CDR3 amino acids: CAWSRLAGGGSAFF. The CDR3 bases are TGTGCCTGGAGTCGCTTGGCAGGGGGCGGGAGCGCTTTCTTT.

J is TRBJ1-2 and V is TRBV6-1, with D perhaps TRBD1 (5 bases). Germline loops: CDR1 MNHNS, CDR2 SASEGT. Between the trimmed V and J ends, which lost 4 bases and 7 bases, there was a span of 10 bases. CDR3 length: 12 residues. The CDR3 here is CASSAGGAGYTF. The CDR3 nucleotides are TGTGCCAGCAGTGCGGGGGGAGCTGGCTACACCTTC.

CDR3 amino acids: CASSPSGTSGYEQYF. CDR3 nucleotide sequence: TGTGCCAGCAGCCCGTCCGGGACTAGCGGCTACGAGCAGTACTTC. This chain uses TRBV7-2 with TRBJ2-7, with 11 bases lining up with TRBD2. CDR3 length: 15 amino acids. Germline assignment: CDR1 SGHTA and CDR2 FQGNSA. After removal of 5 bases from V and 3 bases from J, the junction contained 6 bases not matched to a gene.

This chain joins TRBV10-2 and TRBJ2-7; the D gene is possibly TRBD1 (6 bases). The V end lost 7 bases, the J end lost 3 bases, and 10 bases lay between the germline ends. The CDR3 has 12 residues. Germline values: CDR1 WSHSY, CDR2 SAAADI. CDR3 bases: TGCGCCAGCAAGACAGGTAACTACGAGCAGTACTTC. Protein: CASKTGNYEQYF.

The chain uses TRBV7-7 and TRBJ2-1; TRBD2 matches 8 bases. CDR3 size: 16 residues. The V gene end was trimmed by 5 bases and the J gene end by 0 bases; junction bases not matched to a gene: 6. Germline V gives CDR1 SSHAT, CDR2 FNYEAQ (reference sequence). CDR3 in amino acids: CASSPLAGGSYNEQFF. CDR3 bases: TGTGCCAGCAGCCCCCTTGCGGGAGGCTCCTACAATGAGCAGTTCTTC.

There are a few counts of this clone. The chain's CDR3 is CASSVGQIPYEQYF. The CDR3 coding sequence is TGTGCCAGCAGCGTAGGGCAGATACCCTACGAGCAGTACTTC. V gene TRBV9 combines with J gene TRBJ2-7; D is ambiguous. Germline CDR1 is SGDLS and CDR2 is YYNGEE. The V end was cut by 0 bases, the J end by 2 bases, with 9 bases between. This CDR3 is 14 amino acids long.

This chain connects TRBV7-9 to TRBJ1-1; 9 bases fit TRBD1. The CDR3 covers 16 residues. V shed 3 bases and J 0 bases; nucleotides not matched to a gene: 5. Per the germline V gene, CDR1 is SEHNR and CDR2 is FQNEAQ (reference sequence). The DNA of the CDR3 is TGTGCCAGCAGCTTGACAGGGGGTGTAATGAACACTGAAGCTTTCTTT. It translates to CASSLTGGVMNTEAFF. The whole variable domain, filled in from reference TRBV7-9 and TRBJ1-1, reads DTGVSQNPRHKITKRGQNVTFRCDPISEHNRLYWYRQTLGQGPEFLTYFQNEAQLEKSRLLSDRFSAERPKGSFSTLEIQRTEQGDSAMYLCASSLTGGVMNTEAFFGQGTRLTVV.

By share, this clone counts as medium-sized. The rearrangement joins TRBV4-1 to TRBJ1-1; no clear D gene. Trimming took 3 bases from V and 0 from J, leaving 5 bases between them. Germline assignment: CDR1 MGHRA and CDR2 YSYEKL. The CDR3 has 13 residues. The CDR3 region is CASSHPLNTEAFF. In DNA, the CDR3 is TGCGCCAGCAGCCACCCCTTGAACACTGAAGCTTTCTTT.

This clone appeared a few times. The J gene is TRBJ1-1, the V gene TRBV28, with D perhaps TRBD1 (5 bases). This CDR3 contains 15 residues. The V end was cut by 6 bases, the J end by 0 bases, with 14 bases between. Germline values: CDR1 MDHEN, CDR2 SYDVKM. The CDR3 DNA sequence: TGTGCCAGCAGGAATGGGGCGGGGATGAACACTGAAGCTTTCTTT. Protein product: CASRNGAGMNTEAFF.

The chain has TRBV6-4 and TRBJ1-2; D is possibly TRBD1 (6 bases). CDR1 MRHNA and CDR2 SNTAGT come from the germline V gene. Trimming removed 6 bases at V and 6 bases at J, with 26 bases between. CDR3 length equals 17 residues. The chain's CDR3 is CASSLGGGQSVDDGYTF. CDR3 in DNA: TGTGCCAGCAGCCTAGGGGGGGGGCAATCGGTGGATGATGGCTACACCTTC.

The J gene is TRBJ1-1, the V gene TRBV20-1; a possible D gene is TRBD1 (5 bases). The CDR3 sequence is 11 residues long. Germline V gene lookup returns CDR1 DFQATT and CDR2 SNEGSKA (reference sequence). With 3 bases removed from V and 8 bases from J, the gap between germline ends came to 10 bases. DNA of the CDR3: TGCAGTGCTAGTTGGGGCGAGGAAGCTTTCTTT. It is translated as CSASWGEEAFF.

J is TRBJ2-1 and V is TRBV4-2; 9 bases align to TRBD2. Germline V CDR1 and CDR2: LGHNA, YNFKEQ. Germline trimming cut 1 base from V and 4 bases from J; bases unmatched to any gene: 5. CDR3 length equals 16 residues. CDR3 sequence: CASSQVVAGAYNEQFF. The CDR3, as DNA: TGTGCCAGCAGCCAAGTCGTAGCGGGAGCTTACAATGAGCAGTTCTTC.

The chain employs TRBV5-4 and TRBJ1-2; 9 nucleotides align to TRBD1. CDR3 size: 15 residues. Losses at the gene ends were 6 bases for V and 4 bases for J; bases not matched to a gene: 10. From germline, CDR1 is SGHNT and CDR2 YYREEE (reference sequence). The CDR3 sequence: CASNPPGQGVYGYTF. The CDR3 coding sequence is TGTGCCAGCAACCCTCCGGGACAGGGAGTCTATGGCTACACCTTC.

The gene calls are TRBV7-8 and TRBJ1-5; D is possibly TRBD1 (5 bases). Germline V CDR1 and CDR2: SGHVS, FQNEAQ. V lost 5 bases, J lost 5 bases, and 16 bases lay in between. This CDR3 region has 15 residues. CDR3 amino acids: CASSPQRQSHQPQHF. DNA for the CDR3: TGTGCCAGCAGCCCGCAACGACAGAGTCATCAGCCCCAGCATTTT.

In its sample, this clone was seen once. The chain links TRBV13 to TRBJ2-5, with TRBD1 as a possible D gene (5 bases). The J call may be faulty, since TRBJ2-7 better matches the DNA end. The CDR3 totals 17 residues. Germline V lookup: CDR1 PRHDT, CDR2 FYEKMQ (reference sequence). The DNA of the CDR3 is TGTGCCAGCAGCTTAGGCCGAGACAGAACATTCTCCTACGAGCAGTACTTC. The encoded protein is CASSLGRDRTFSYEQYF.